This T cell receptor beta chain was documented in a study of T-cell memory formation after mild COVID-19. Overall study: For the most part, TCR clusters were specific to one donor.

This clonotype was counted only a few times. Its antigen is as yet unknown. Study outcomes and limitations: Chiefly within CM and EM were the contracting CD4+ clones; CD8+ ones were within EMRA. What remained unconfirmed was the SARS-CoV-2 specificity of second-wave clones peaking on day 37. A balance of CD4 and CD8 characterized clones contracting day 15 to 85, whereas later expanders leaned CD4+.

The V and J ends lost 6 bases and 0 bases respectively, with 28 bases between them. The CDR3 sequence is 20 residues long. Germline values: CDR1 MDHEN, CDR2 SYDVKM. TCRdb passed the 5' RACE reads through MiXCR, listing each CDR3 protein once. This sample has under 200,000 distinct CDR3 sequences, with under 15% found just once. The sequencing sample was made of PBMCs or a T cell subset sorted from them (not recorded which). The V gene is TRBV28, the J gene TRBJ2-3; TRBD1 or TRBD2 may be the D gene (7 bases each). This TCR was recovered from a man aged 18 to 30 who had mild COVID-19 (a few samples of this study predate the infection). Cell type and time point are not known. The CDR3 protein is CASSLTGTVVTSDSTDTQYF. CDR3 in DNA: TGTGCCAGCAGCCTAACCGGGACAGTAGTTACTAGCGACAGCACAGATACGCAGTATTTT. The variable domain in full, with the rest retrieved from reference TRBV28 and TRBJ2-3, is DVKVTQSSRYLVKRTGEKVFLECVQDMDHENMFWYRQDPGLGLRLIYFSYDVKMKEKGDIPEGYSVSREKKERFSLILESASTNQTSMYLCASSLTGTVVTSDSTDTQYFGPGTRLTVL.